The present TCR beta chain was sequenced within a study of blood T cell repertoires in COVID-19. Turning to the study itself: The origin of the acute and convalescent COVID-19 samples was the United States, Italy and Spain.

In the authors' methods: Using reference gene primer amplification, nucleated cell counts were estimated. Sequenced by immunoSEQ multiplex PCR; TCRdb stores in-frame clones only, minus some. D and trimming were read from the DNA, whereas the V and J calls and clone size are those reported in that table. Here the sample spans roughly 670,000 clones, about 90% being singletons. The sample consisted of peripheral blood. The receptor's source is a woman younger than 30 with acute or convalescent COVID-19.

CDR3 sequence: CASSEESREGQPQHF. CDR3 nucleotides: TGTGCCAGCAGTGAAGAAAGCCGGGAGGGACAGCCCCAGCATTTT. The chain recombines TRBV6-1 with TRBJ1-5; D unresolved. This CDR3 is built from 15 residues. V was cut by 1 base and J by 7 bases, with 14 bases left in between. In germline, CDR1 is MNHNS, CDR2 SASEGT.